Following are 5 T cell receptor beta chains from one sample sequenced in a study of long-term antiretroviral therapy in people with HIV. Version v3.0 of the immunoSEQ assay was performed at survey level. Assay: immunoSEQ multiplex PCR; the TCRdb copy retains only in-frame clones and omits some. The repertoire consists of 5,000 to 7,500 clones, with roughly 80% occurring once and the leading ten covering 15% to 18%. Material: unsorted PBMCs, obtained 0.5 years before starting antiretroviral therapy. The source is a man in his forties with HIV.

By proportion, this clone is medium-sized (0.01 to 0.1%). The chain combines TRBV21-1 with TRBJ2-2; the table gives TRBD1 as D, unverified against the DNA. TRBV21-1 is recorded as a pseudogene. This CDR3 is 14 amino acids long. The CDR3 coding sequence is TGTGCCAGCAGCCCGCAGGGGCAAACCGGGGAGCTGTTTTTT. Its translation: CASSPQGQTGELFF.

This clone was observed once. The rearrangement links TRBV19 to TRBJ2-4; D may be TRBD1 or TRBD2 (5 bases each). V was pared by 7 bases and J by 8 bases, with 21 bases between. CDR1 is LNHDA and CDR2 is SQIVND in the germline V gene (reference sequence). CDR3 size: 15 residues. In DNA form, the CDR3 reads TGTGCCAGTACGGGACGACTTGACACTCCCCACATTCAGTACTTC. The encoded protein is CASTGRLDTPHIQYF. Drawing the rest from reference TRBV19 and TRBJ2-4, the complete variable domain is DGGITQSPKYLFRKEGQNVTLSCEQNLNHDAMYWYRQDPGQGLRLIYYSQIVNDFQKGDIAEGYSVSREKKESFPLTVTSAQKNPTAFYLCASTGRLDTPHIQYFGAGTRLSVL.

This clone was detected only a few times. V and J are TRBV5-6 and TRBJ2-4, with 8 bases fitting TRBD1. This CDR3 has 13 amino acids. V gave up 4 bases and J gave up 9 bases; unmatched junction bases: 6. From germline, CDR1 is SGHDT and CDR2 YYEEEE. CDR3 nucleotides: TGTGCCAGCAGCCCGGGACAGGAGGTCATTCAGTACTTC. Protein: CASSPGQEVIQYF.

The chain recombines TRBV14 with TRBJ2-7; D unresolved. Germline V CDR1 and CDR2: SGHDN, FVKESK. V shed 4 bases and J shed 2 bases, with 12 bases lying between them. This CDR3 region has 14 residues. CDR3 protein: CASSPDYGPYEQYF. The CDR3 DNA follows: TGTGCCAGCAGCCCAGATTACGGTCCCTACGAGCAGTACTTC.

CDR3 amino acids: CASSQVGGVYGYTF. The CDR3 coding sequence is TGCGCCAGCAGCCAAGTGGGAGGCGTTTATGGCTACACCTTC. This sequence joins TRBV4-1 and TRBJ1-2, with D unclear. Trimming removed 1 base from V and 5 bases from J, with 11 bases in between. Germline V gene lookup returns CDR1 MGHRA and CDR2 YSYEKL. The CDR3 is 14 residues long.